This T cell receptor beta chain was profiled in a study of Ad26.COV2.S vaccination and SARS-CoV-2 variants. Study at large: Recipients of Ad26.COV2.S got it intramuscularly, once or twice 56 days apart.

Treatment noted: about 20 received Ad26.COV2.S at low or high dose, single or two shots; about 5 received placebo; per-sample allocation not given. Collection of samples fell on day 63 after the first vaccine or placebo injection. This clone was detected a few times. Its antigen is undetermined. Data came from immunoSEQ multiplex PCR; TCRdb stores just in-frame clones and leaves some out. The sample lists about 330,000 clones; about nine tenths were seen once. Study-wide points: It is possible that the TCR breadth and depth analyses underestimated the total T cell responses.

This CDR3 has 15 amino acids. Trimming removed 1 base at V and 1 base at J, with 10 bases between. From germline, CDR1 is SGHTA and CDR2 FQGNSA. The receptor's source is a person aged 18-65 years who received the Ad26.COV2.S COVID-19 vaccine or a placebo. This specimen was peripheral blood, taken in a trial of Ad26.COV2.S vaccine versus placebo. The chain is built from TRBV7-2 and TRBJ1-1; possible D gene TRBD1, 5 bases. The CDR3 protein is CASSLDGAANTEAFF. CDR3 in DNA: TGTGCCAGCAGCTTAGATGGGGCAGCGAACACTGAAGCTTTCTTT. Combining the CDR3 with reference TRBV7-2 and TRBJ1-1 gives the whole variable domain GAGVSQSPSNKVTEKGKDVELRCDPISGHTALYWYRQSLGQGLEFLIYFQGNSAPDKSGLPSDRFSAERTGGSVSTLTIQRTQQEDSAVYLCASSLDGAANTEAFFGQGTRLTVV.